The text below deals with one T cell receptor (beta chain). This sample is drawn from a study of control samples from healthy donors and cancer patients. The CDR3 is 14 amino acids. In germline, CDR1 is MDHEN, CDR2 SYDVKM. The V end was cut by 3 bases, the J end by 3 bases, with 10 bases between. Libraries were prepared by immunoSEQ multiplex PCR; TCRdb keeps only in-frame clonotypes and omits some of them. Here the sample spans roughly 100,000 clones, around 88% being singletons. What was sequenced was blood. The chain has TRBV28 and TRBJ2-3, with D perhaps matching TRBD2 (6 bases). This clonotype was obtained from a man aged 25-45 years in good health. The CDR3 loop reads CASSFLSGTDTQYF. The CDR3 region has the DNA TGTGCCAGCAGTTTTCTCAGCGGGACAGATACGCAGTATTTT.